The following is a TCR beta chain sequence with its context. V lost 2 bases to trimming and J lost 7 bases, with 17 bases between them. CDR3 length: 16 residues. Per the germline V gene, CDR1 is MDHEN and CDR2 is SYDVKM. The source of the sample is a study of T cell changes during pregnancy in multiple sclerosis. The table came from immunoSEQ multiplex PCR; TCRdb's copy has only in-frame clones and leaves some out. The table has 20,000 or so clones, 86% seen once. The sequence came from a female donor in good health, enrolled as a control in a pregnancy study. The rearrangement links TRBV28 to TRBJ1-4; D unresolved. Sequences were derived from CD8+ T cells from peripheral blood mononuclear cells, sampled in the third trimester of pregnancy. CDR3 bases: TGTGCCAGCAGTTTACCCTGGAGGGAGGAGGGTGAAAAACTGTTTTTT. Amino acids: CASSLPWREEGEKLFF. Full variable domain (missing parts from reference TRBV28 and TRBJ1-4): DVKVTQSSRYLVKRTGEKVFLECVQDMDHENMFWYRQDPGLGLRLIYFSYDVKMKEKGDIPEGYSVSREKKERFSLILESASTNQTSMYLCASSLPWREEGEKLFFGSGTQLSVL.